The clone carrying this T cell receptor beta chain was recorded many times. Its cognate antigen is unknown. One entry per CDR3 protein results from TCRdb running MiXCR on the 5' RACE reads. This repertoire shows fewer than 50,000 distinct CDR3 sequences, roughly 7.2% found once; its top ten account for 0.79%. The source of the sample is a study of T-cell memory formation after mild COVID-19. Study-wide results and limits: Cross-reactive memory seemingly joined, as some responding clones were found in pre-infection memory.

The CDR3 is made up of 16 amino acids. Trimming cost V 0 bases and J 4 bases, with 12 bases left between them. Germline V lookup: CDR1 SGHVS, CDR2 FNYEAQ. This TCR was sampled from an adult who had mild COVID-19 (a few samples of this study predate the infection). Cell type and time point are not known. Sequences were obtained from PBMCs or a T cell subset sorted from them (not recorded which). The rearrangement joins TRBV7-6 to TRBJ1-4; possible D gene TRBD1, 5 bases. The CDR3 region has the DNA TGTGCCAGCAGCTTAGCTTCCCCAGGGTTTAATGAAAAACTGTTTTTT. Amino acid sequence: CASSLASPGFNEKLFF. Supplemented by reference TRBV7-6 and TRBJ1-4, the full variable domain reads GAGVSQSPRYKVTKRGQDVALRCDPISGHVSLYWYRQALGQGPEFLTYFNYEAQQDKSGLPNDRFSAERPEGSISTLTIQRTEQRDSAMYRCASSLASPGFNEKLFFGSGTQLSVL.